This T cell receptor (beta chain) derives from a study of glioma-infiltrating T cells after dendritic cell vaccination. Across the study: Autologous tumor lysate-pulsed dendritic cell vaccination was given between the early 2000s and the early 2010s.

Trimming removed 5 bases from V and 2 bases from J, with 14 bases in between. The germline gives CDR1 SGHTA, CDR2 FQGTGA. CDR3 length: 15 residues. Up to about 2 ug genomic DNA was used for TCRB CDR3 amplification. Amplification used 60 V beta primers and 13 J beta primers. The assay was immunoSEQ multiplex PCR, and TCRdb's table has in-frame clones only and misses some. The data show some 78,000 clones, 75% to 90% seen once. The time point here: after dendritic cell vaccination, including at tumor progression/relapse. This chain links TRBV7-3 with TRBJ2-3; D possibly corresponds to TRBD2 (6 bases). The source of this sequence is a human donor with glioblastoma. Sequences were derived from blood, sampled after dendritic cell vaccination. CDR3 in amino acids: CASSPGGLHTDTQYF. DNA of the CDR3: TGTGCCAGCAGCCCAGGAGGGCTCCACACAGATACGCAGTATTTT.